One and the same sample provided the 26 T cell receptor beta chains below, sequenced in a study of T cells after yellow fever vaccination. TCRdb reanalysed the 5' RACE reads using MiXCR and keeps one entry per CDR3 protein. The sample includes some 100,000 distinct CDR3 sequences, about 7% seen only once; the top ten take approximately 3%. This material consisted of CD4+ T cells sorted from PBMCs, taken roughly 45 days after the first yellow fever vaccination. The source is a man between 18 and 35 years old who received the YFV17D yellow fever vaccine.

Concerning this clonotype itself: A much more abundant neighbour one base away suggests this may be a read error. This chain's CDR3 is CASSLVMDTEAFF. As DNA, the CDR3 is TGCGCCAGCAGCTTGGTGATGGACACTGAAGCTTTCTTT. The chain employs TRBV5-1 and TRBJ1-1, with D hard to call. The V gene's germline CDR1 is SGHRS and CDR2 YFSETQ. The CDR3 runs to 13 residues. V lost 0 bases and J lost 3, with 6 bases in between.

This clonotype was counted at least ten times. The chain couples TRBV28 to TRBJ2-7, with 7 bases fitting TRBD1. V lost 4 bases to trimming and J lost 4 bases; unmatched junction nucleotides: 4. CDR3 size: 13 residues. Germline loops: CDR1 MDHEN, CDR2 SYDVKM. CDR3 amino acids: CASSSGQEYEQYV. The CDR3 DNA reads as TGTGCCAGCAGTTCCGGACAGGAGTACGAGCAGTACGTC.

This clonotype was observed a handful of times. The chain is built from TRBV12-3 or TRBV12-4 and TRBJ2-5; D is possibly TRBD2 (6 bases). This CDR3 has 14 residues. With 0 bases removed from V and 7 bases from J, the gap between germline ends came to 12 bases. The CDR3 loop is CASSLATPGGTQYF. As DNA, the CDR3 is TGTGCCAGCAGTTTAGCGACTCCCGGGGGGACCCAGTACTTC.

This clonotype was seen many times. The rearrangement joins TRBV19 to TRBJ2-3; D may be TRBD1 (6 bases). The CDR3 has 14 residues. The germline V gene encodes CDR1 LNHDA and CDR2 SQIVND (reference sequence). The V end was cut by 0 bases, the J end by 3 bases, with 7 bases between. The CDR3 is CASSIDRGTDTQYF. The CDR3 DNA follows: TGTGCCAGTAGTATAGACAGGGGAACAGATACGCAGTATTTT.

This clonotype was picked up many times. The chain links TRBV20-1 to TRBJ2-7; no reliable D call. CDR3 length: 13 residues. Germline lookup yields CDR1 DFQATT and CDR2 SNEGSKA (reference sequence). The germline V and J ends were trimmed by 6 bases and 4 bases, with 16 bases remaining between them. The CDR3 loop is CSAPGPGSYEQYV. CDR3 DNA sequence: TGCAGTGCCCCCGGGCCCGGTTCATACGAGCAGTACGTC.

This clonotype was seen a few times. The J gene is TRBJ2-1, the V gene TRBV6-5; 8 bases agree with TRBD2. From germline, CDR1 is MNHEY and CDR2 SVGAGI. J was trimmed by 8 bases and V by 4 bases; bases with no gene match: 10. This CDR3 is built from 15 residues. The CDR3 bases are TGTGCCAGCAGTTCCCCCCAGCGGGGGCGCGATGAGCAGTTCTTC. Translation: CASSSPQRGRDEQFF.

This clonotype was counted many times. J is TRBJ1-2 and V is TRBV29-1; 7 bases map to TRBD1. Germline CDR1 reads SQVTM; CDR2 reads ANQGSEA. The CDR3 covers 14 residues. The J segment lost 1 base and the V segment lost 3 bases, leaving 5 bases of the junction unmatched. Here the CDR3 reads CSVDRTGDNYGYTF. As DNA, the CDR3 is TGCAGCGTTGATCGAACAGGGGATAACTATGGCTACACCTTC.

This clonotype was detected many times. At one boundary the junction diverges from the germline segment, which might be a read error. The rearrangement links TRBV10-2 to TRBJ1-1; D is possibly TRBD1 (6 bases). This CDR3 contains 16 residues. Germline CDR1 and CDR2: WSHSY and SAAADI. The CDR3 DNA reads TGCGCCAGCAGTGAGCCACAGGGAAGGGGGAACGCTGAAGCTTTCTTT. Its translation: CASSEPQGRGNAEAFF.

This clonotype was picked up many times. Sequence at one end of the junction differs from germline and may be a read error. This chain connects TRBV7-2 to TRBJ2-5, with D perhaps TRBD2 (5 bases). The assigned J gene may be wrong: the sequence end matches TRBJ2-3 better. Looked up from germline, CDR1 is SGHTA and CDR2 is FQGNSA. This CDR3 spans 12 amino acids. In DNA form, the CDR3 reads TGCGCCAGCAGCTTAGACGGAGGTACGCAGTATTTT. Amino acids: CASSLDGGTQYF.

At least ten counts were recorded for this clonotype. V gene TRBV7-2 combines with J gene TRBJ2-3; the D is unclear. Germline V gives CDR1 SGHTA, CDR2 FQGNSA. The ends were cut back, 2 bases at V and 4 bases at J, with 7 bases in the middle. This CDR3 spans 13 amino acids. CDR3 in DNA: TGTGCCAGCAGCTTAAACTCTGCAGATACGCAGTATTTT. Translated, it gives CASSLNSADTQYF. Full variable domain (missing parts from reference TRBV7-2 and TRBJ2-3): GAGVSQSPSNKVTEKGKDVELRCDPISGHTALYWYRQSLGQGLEFLIYFQGNSAPDKSGLPSDRFSAERTGGSVSTLTIQRTQQEDSAVYLCASSLNSADTQYFGPGTRLTVL.

This clonotype occurred many times. The chain employs TRBV11-2 and TRBJ1-1; no definite D call. The V gene lost 4 bases and the J gene lost 6 bases, with 9 bases spanning the gap. This CDR3 region has 12 residues. Per germline, CDR1 SGHAT and CDR2 FQNNGV. Here the CDR3 DNA reads TGTGCCAGCAGCTCCGAATGGGCTGAAGCTTTCTTT. Its translation: CASSSEWAEAFF.

This clonotype was seen many times. J is TRBJ2-4 and V is TRBV20-1; no definite D call. The CDR3 extends over 12 amino acids. Deletions cut 3 bases from V and 5 bases from J, with 8 bases between. The germline V gene has CDR1 DFQATT and CDR2 SNEGSKA (reference sequence). CDR3 nucleotide sequence: TGCAGTGCTAGCTCGAGTGAAAACATTCAGTACTTC. Translated, it gives CSASSSENIQYF.

In regard to this clonotype: Just one base apart from a much larger clone, this may be a read error. The rearrangement uses TRBV5-8 and TRBJ1-2, with no clear D. In germline, CDR1 is SGHTS, CDR2 YDEGEE. This CDR3 region has 13 residues. The CDR3 sequence is CASRLRQSYGYTF. The CDR3 DNA reads TGTGCCAGCCGCTTACGACAATCCTATGGCTACACCTTC. The full variable domain, rest sourced from reference TRBV5-8 and TRBJ1-2, is EAGVTQSPTHLIKTRGQQATLRCSPISGHTSVYWYQQALGLGLQFLLWYDEGEERNRGNFPPRFSGRQFPNYSSELNVNALELEDSALYLCASRLRQSYGYTFGSGTRLTVV.

The chain has TRBV7-3 and TRBJ2-3, with 11 bases aligning to TRBD2. V lost 5 bases, J lost 3 bases, and 10 bases stayed unmatched. The CDR3 is 17 residues long. CDR1 is SGHTA, CDR2 FQGTGA, per germline. The CDR3 region has the DNA TGTGCCAGCAGCCTCACCTCTGCTAGCGGGGGGACAGATACGCAGTATTTT. Encoded protein: CASSLTSASGGTDTQYF.

This clonotype was seen at least ten times. The chain joins TRBV7-3 to TRBJ2-3, with a weak D call TRBD2 (6 bases). Trimming removed 5 bases at V and 1 base at J, with 13 bases between. The CDR3 contains 15 residues. Germline V lookup: CDR1 SGHTA, CDR2 FQGTGA. The CDR3 DNA follows: TGTGCCAGCAGCCCACAGCGGGCGGGCACAGATACGCAGTATTTT. Encoded protein: CASSPQRAGTDTQYF.

This clonotype was counted ten times or more. In nucleotides, the CDR3 is TGCGCCAGCAGCCAGGGACGTGGCCTAGCCAAAAACATTCAGTACTTC. Residues: CASSQGRGLAKNIQYF. V is TRBV4-3 and J is TRBJ2-4; the D gene could be TRBD1 or TRBD2 (5 bases each). This CDR3 has 16 residues. Germline values: CDR1 LGHNA, CDR2 YSLEER. V was shortened by 3 bases and J by 0 bases, with 12 bases between the two germline ends.

This clonotype was seen many times. The J gene is TRBJ2-7, the V gene TRBV7-2, with 8 bases aligning to TRBD2. V dropped 5 bases and J dropped 3; count of bases not matched to a gene: 18. The CDR3 is 18 amino acids. The germline gives CDR1 SGHTA, CDR2 FQGNSA. The CDR3 loop reads CASSAGRGGATHHYEQYF. The CDR3, as DNA: TGTGCCAGCAGCGCCGGTCGGGGGGGGGCAACTCACCACTACGAGCAGTACTTC.

This clonotype has a count of ten or more. The chain carries TRBV5-1 and TRBJ2-4; D remains unclear. Trimming removed 2 bases at V and 6 bases at J, with 9 bases between. The CDR3 has 13 amino acids. Germline assignment: CDR1 SGHRS and CDR2 YFSETQ. The CDR3 sequence: CASSFGVPNIQYF. The CDR3 nucleotides read TGCGCCAGCAGCTTTGGCGTCCCAAACATTCAGTACTTC.

The chain couples TRBV5-5 to TRBJ2-1, with 9 bases aligning to TRBD1. There are 15 residues in the CDR3. The germline V gene has CDR1 SGHKS and CDR2 YYEKEE (reference sequence). Trimming cost V 5 bases and J 3 bases; bases outside gene matches: 6. CDR3 bases: TGTGCCAGCAGGATAGGACAGGGGAGCTACAATGAGCAGTTCTTC. Translated, it gives CASRIGQGSYNEQFF.

There are many counts of this clonotype. The rearrangement links TRBV20-1 to TRBJ2-2; possibly TRBD2 for D (5 bases). The V end was cut by 6 bases, the J end by 4 bases, with 12 bases between. This CDR3 is built from 13 residues. From germline, CDR1 is DFQATT and CDR2 SNEGSKA (reference sequence). CDR3 sequence: CSALPAGTGELFF. The CDR3, as DNA: TGCAGTGCCCTACCCGCGGGCACCGGGGAGCTGTTTTTT.

In its sample, this clonotype was seen many times. This chain connects TRBV20-1 to TRBJ1-2; possibly TRBD1 for D (5 bases). Trimming removed 1 base at V and 0 bases at J, with 9 bases between. The CDR3 loop spans 14 amino acids. CDR1 is DFQATT and CDR2 is SNEGSKA in the germline V gene (reference sequence). CDR3 in amino acids: CSARAQGANYGYTF. The DNA of the CDR3 is TGCAGTGCTAGAGCCCAGGGCGCTAACTATGGCTACACCTTC.

In its sample, this clonotype was seen a few times. This chain uses TRBV27 with TRBJ2-5; TRBD2 matches 11 bases. The CDR3 runs 17 residues. Germline CDR1 is MNHEY and CDR2 is SMNVEV (reference sequence). The junction had 9 bases not matched to a gene; V was cut back by 5 bases and J by 1 base. The CDR3 DNA follows: TGTGCCAGCAGTGGAGGACTGACTAGCGGGGTCCAAGAGACCCAGTACTTC. It specifies CASSGGLTSGVQETQYF.

This clonotype was picked up many times. The CDR3 DNA reads as TGTGCCAGCAGCTCGTCCGGGACAGTTGTCTACAATGAGCAGTTCTTC. Protein product: CASSSSGTVVYNEQFF. This sequence joins TRBV7-2 and TRBJ2-1; 7 positions match TRBD1. The J segment lost 3 bases and the V segment lost 4 bases, leaving 9 bases of the junction unmatched. Germline lookup yields CDR1 SGHTA and CDR2 FQGNSA. This CDR3 is 16 amino acids long.

The sample holds many counts of this clonotype. V usage is TRBV20-1 and J usage is TRBJ2-5; 10 bases align to TRBD1. This CDR3 has 13 amino acids. V gave up 5 bases and J gave up 6 bases; unmatched junction bases: 6. Germline lookup yields CDR1 DFQATT and CDR2 SNEGSKA (reference sequence). The CDR3 reads CSAGQGVEKTQYF. Written as DNA, the CDR3 is TGCAGTGCTGGACAGGGGGTGGAGAAGACCCAGTACTTC.

This clonotype was picked up many times. The chain is built from TRBV9 and TRBJ2-1; D may correspond to TRBD1 or TRBD2 (5 bases each). Germline V gene data show CDR1 as SGDLS and CDR2 as YYNGEE. CDR3 length: 15 residues. Trimming took 0 bases from V and 5 from J, leaving 12 bases between them. The CDR3 is CASSVVPGTHNEQFF. The DNA for the CDR3 is TGTGCCAGCAGCGTAGTCCCGGGGACCCACAATGAGCAGTTCTTC.

At least ten counts were recorded for this clonotype. The V gene is TRBV12-3 or TRBV12-4, the J gene TRBJ2-2, with 8 bases aligning to TRBD2. The CDR3 runs to 13 residues. V lost 6 bases and J lost 5; bases outside the gene matches: 2. The CDR3 region has the DNA TGTGCCAGCAGACGGGGGGGGACCGGGGAGCTGTTTTTT. Encoded protein: CASRRGGTGELFF.